The clone carrying this T cell receptor (beta chain) turned up a few times. MiXCR, applied by TCRdb to the reads, yields one record per CDR3 protein. In the table there are some 9,000 distinct CDR3 sequences, 15% to 20% of which are singletons. This entry belongs to a study of liver allograft versus peripheral blood T cells. Overall study: Within transplanted livers, the T cell receptor repertoires were examined and compared against the repertoires present in the peripheral blood of liver transplant recipients.

The CDR3 runs 14 residues. Trimming removed 6 bases from V and 0 bases from J; junction bases left unmatched: 2. J is TRBJ1-2 and V is TRBV12-3 or TRBV12-4; 9 bases are a match to TRBD1. This receptor was obtained from a human patient who had a liver transplant. A subset of T cells may come from the graft donor. This CDR3 reads CASSDRGTNYGYTF. The CDR3 DNA is TGTGCCAGCAGCGACAGGGGGACTAACTATGGCTACACCTTC.